Sequencing of this TCR beta chain was carried out in a study of T-cell memory formation after mild COVID-19. V was trimmed by 7 bases and J by 0 bases, leaving 14 bases between them. Germline V gene data show CDR1 as SGHTA and CDR2 as FQGTGA. CDR3 length equals 15 residues. Only a few counts were recorded for this clonotype. The antigen is not known. Study-level results: Memory sampled before infection contained some responding clones, suggesting cross-reactive memory joined.

TCRdb redid the calling of the 5' RACE reads with MiXCR, one entry per CDR3 protein. In the table there are around 250,000 distinct CDR3 sequences, about 16% of which are singletons. This sequence joins TRBV7-3 and TRBJ2-3, with D hard to call. Specimen: PBMCs or a T cell subset sorted from them (not recorded which). The TCR originated in a man aged 18 to 29 who had mild COVID-19 (a few samples of this study predate the infection). Cell type and time point are not known. The CDR3 DNA reads TGTGCCAGCACCTCGAGCCCGACTAGCACAGATACGCAGTATTTT. As protein: CASTSSPTSTDTQYF.